This T cell receptor (beta chain) was observed in a study of cytomegalovirus exposure and HLA in healthy donors. Study details: Findings of an earlier analysis included roughly 120 million unique TCR beta sequences from 190 million or so T cells. The study, taken as a whole, reports: Most subjects' HLA-A and HLA-B alleles were reportedly predicted from TCR beta sequences. Sequencing likely produced, as an artifact, a cluster of highly shared sequence variants. Roughly uniform depth of sequencing across donors was assumed in presence/absence analyses.

The CDR3 length is 14 residues. Trimming left V 2 bases short and J 8 bases short, with 15 bases between. Germline V lookup: CDR1 KGHSH, CDR2 LQKENI. PCR amplification relied on 60 Vbeta primers (plus 13 Jbeta primers). Sequencing used immunoSEQ multiplex PCR; TCRdb keeps in-frame clones, though not all of them. The sample carries approximately 130,000 clones, around 73% recorded once. Remarks on this clone: What it binds is unknown.

The V and J genes are TRBV18 and TRBJ1-2; D is perhaps TRBD1 (5 bases). The sample was PBMCs. The receptor's source is a man in his fifties in good health and CMV-seronegative. In nucleotides, the CDR3 is TGTGCCAGCTCACCATCGACAGCTCTTGGGGGCTACACCTTC. It yields the protein CASSPSTALGGYTF.